This passage covers 5 T cell receptor beta chains from one sample sequenced in a study of blood T cells in healthy people across ages. Together with a sample-barcoded 5' primer, a J-beta primer mix was included in a second PCR lasting about 6 to 12 cycles. TCRdb independently ran MiXCR on the 5' RACE reads; one entry per CDR3 protein. The sample has about 1.8 million distinct CDR3 sequences; approximately 50% are singletons. The sample consisted of blood. Every receptor here comes from a woman aged 40 to 55 in good health.

V is TRBV7-2 and J is TRBJ1-5; a weak D match, TRBD1 (5 bases). V was cut by 2 bases and J by 3 bases, with 20 bases left in between. Germline lookup yields CDR1 SGHTA and CDR2 FQGNSA. The CDR3 consists of 18 residues. CDR3 residues: CASSLSRAQAGSNQPQHF. The CDR3 DNA reads TGTGCCAGCAGCTTAAGCAGGGCCCAGGCGGGGTCCAATCAGCCCCAGCATTTT.

This clonotype came up a few times. The CDR3 sequence is CASTGTGLDIQYF. The CDR3 nucleotides are TGTGCCAGCACGGGTACAGGGTTAGACATTCAGTACTTC. The rearrangement links TRBV2 to TRBJ2-4, with TRBD1 as a possible D gene (6 bases). The CDR3 sequence is 13 residues long. Germline values: CDR1 SNHLY, CDR2 FYNNEI. V lost 7 bases, J lost 8 bases, and 15 bases lay in between.

The sample holds a few counts of this clonotype. This chain links TRBV3-1 with TRBJ1-2; TRBD1 is a possible D gene (5 bases). The V gene's germline CDR1 is LGHDT and CDR2 YNNKEL (reference sequence). The V end lost 3 bases, the J end lost 4 bases, and 24 bases lay between the germline ends. The CDR3 extends over 18 amino acids. CDR3 nucleotide sequence: TGTGCCAGCAGCCAGGGTTTCGGAGGGGCTTCGAATTCCTATGGCTACACCTTC. As protein: CASSQGFGGASNSYGYTF.

This clonotype was seen many times. The V gene is TRBV28, the J gene TRBJ2-7, with 10 positions matching TRBD1. There are 15 residues in the CDR3. With 7 bases clipped from V and 2 bases from J, the junction kept 8 bases outside the gene matches. Germline CDR1 and CDR2: MDHEN and SYDVKM. CDR3 amino acids: CASTIRDRGTYEQYF. The CDR3 bases are TGTGCCAGCACCATCAGGGACAGGGGAACCTACGAGCAGTACTTC.

The chain has TRBV6-2 or TRBV6-3 and TRBJ1-2, with a weak D call TRBD1 (6 bases). The V end was cut by 6 bases, the J end by 2 bases, with 13 bases between. Germline CDR1 and CDR2: MNHEY and SVGEGT. The CDR3 extends over 14 amino acids. The CDR3 region is CASRSTGGNYGYTF. In DNA form, the CDR3 reads TGTGCCAGCAGATCGACAGGTGGGAACTATGGCTACACCTTC.